The clone carrying this T cell receptor beta chain appeared many times. Its antigen is not identified. This sample was taken from a study of molecular identifiers for immune sequencing clone quantification. Study background: The replicates split RNA from roughly 20,000 or 100,000 naive CD8 cells five ways and sequenced four. Study-level findings and limits: Jurkat TCR RNA spiked in from one cell (amid some 1 million naive cells) was reportedly detectable.

The authors built bulk TCR libraries by previously described methods with listed TCR primers. TCRdb reprocessed the PCR reads via MiXCR and lists one record per CDR3 protein. The data contain roughly 93,000 distinct CDR3 sequences, under 20% of them singletons. Isolation of naive CD8 T cells was achieved by sorting on a CD8+CD4-CCR7+CD45RA+ phenotype. The sequence derives from a human donor in good health. Some libraries in this study had Jurkat cell RNA spiked in. The source material was naive CD8+ T cells from blood, with Jurkat cell RNA spiked in. The subset denotes: FACS-sorted CD8+CD4-CCR7+CD45RA+ naive T cells.

CDR3 in DNA: TGTGCCAGCAGTTACTGGGGACAGGACTCTGGAAACACCATATATTTT. Translated, it gives CASSYWGQDSGNTIYF. The V call is TRBV6-2 or TRBV6-3, the J call TRBJ1-3; 8 nucleotides match TRBD1. Germline V gene sequence: CDR1 MNHEY, CDR2 SVGEGT. The CDR3 is 16 amino acids. The J segment lost 0 bases and the V segment lost 1 base, leaving 2 bases of the junction unmatched.